The 24 T cell receptor beta chains below were found in one sample sequenced in a study of blood T cell repertoires in COVID-19. Some clones are missing from TCRdb's copy, which holds only in-frame ones; the method was immunoSEQ multiplex PCR. Here the sample spans 100,000 to 150,000 clones, 85% being singletons. Sequencing was done on a sample of peripheral blood. The source of these receptors is a woman at least 80 years old with acute or convalescent COVID-19.

The rearrangement links TRBV5-1 to TRBJ1-5; 7 nucleotides match TRBD1. CDR1 and CDR2 (germline): SGHRS, YFSETQ. This CDR3 region has 15 residues. Trimming took 0 bases from V and 3 from J; bases not matched to a gene: 3. The CDR3 DNA reads TGCGCCAGCAGCTTGGAACAGGGGCCCAATCAGCCCCAGCATTTT. Translation gives CASSLEQGPNQPQHF.

The gene calls are TRBV9 and TRBJ1-6, with a weak D call TRBD1 (5 bases). Deletions cut 4 bases from V and 10 bases from J, with 12 bases between. Germline-derived CDR1 and CDR2 are SGDLS and YYNGEE. This CDR3 spans 13 amino acids. Here the CDR3 DNA reads TGTGCCAGCAGCCAAGCCCCAGGGTCACCCCTCCACTTT. Translated, it gives CASSQAPGSPLHF.

The chain uses TRBV20-1 and TRBJ1-1; possibly TRBD1 for D (5 bases). Trimming removed 3 bases at V and 8 bases at J, with 10 bases between. This CDR3 comprises 11 residues. In germline, CDR1 is DFQATT, CDR2 SNEGSKA (reference sequence). The CDR3: CSASSGHEAFF. The DNA of the CDR3 is TGCAGTGCTAGCTCCGGACACGAAGCTTTCTTT.

CDR3 bases: TGTGCCAGCCCTTCTCCCTTTACGAACACCGGGGAGCTGTTTTTT. Encoded protein: CASPSPFTNTGELFF. The rearrangement uses TRBV6-5 and TRBJ2-2, with D unclear. The CDR3 has 15 residues. The V end was cut by 8 bases, the J end by 0 bases, with 13 bases between. Looked up from germline, CDR1 is MNHEY and CDR2 is SVGAGI.

The chain has TRBV18 and TRBJ2-5; D gene uncertain. CDR1 KGHSH and CDR2 LQKENI come from the germline V gene. Trimming removed 3 bases at V and 5 bases at J, with 7 bases between. CDR3 size: 12 residues. DNA for the CDR3: TGTGCCAGCTCACCCCTAGATGAGACCCAGTACTTC. This translates into CASSPLDETQYF.

This chain connects TRBV7-8 to TRBJ1-5; D might be TRBD1 (5 bases). CDR1 is SGHVS, CDR2 FQNEAQ, per germline. V lost 1 base to trimming and J lost 4 bases, with 14 bases between them. This CDR3 spans 16 amino acids. The CDR3 DNA follows: TGTGCCAGCAGCTTAGAAGGGGCACCTCGGAATCAGCCCCAGCATTTT. It codes for CASSLEGAPRNQPQHF.

The genes are TRBV6-5 and TRBJ2-7, with 8 bases that match TRBD1. V was clipped by 6 bases and J by 3 bases; unmatched bases: 7. CDR1 and CDR2 from the germline V gene are MNHEY and SVGAGI. CDR3 length: 14 residues. CDR3 residues: CASSLTGASYEQYV. The CDR3 DNA is TGTGCCAGCAGCCTGACAGGGGCCAGCTACGAGCAGTACGTC.

This chain uses TRBV25-1 with TRBJ1-5; no reliable D call. This CDR3 is built from 15 residues. The germline CDR1 and CDR2 sequences are MGHDK and SYGVNS. The V end lost 2 bases, the J end lost 3 bases, and 11 bases lay between the germline ends. Here the CDR3 reads CASSERRRLNQPQHF. The CDR3 nucleotides are TGTGCCAGCAGTGAAAGGAGAAGACTCAATCAGCCCCAGCATTTT.

J is TRBJ1-2 and V is TRBV7-2, with D possibly being TRBD1 (5 bases). This CDR3 region has 16 residues. The germline V gene encodes CDR1 SGHTA and CDR2 FQGNSA. V was cut by 5 bases and J by 4 bases, with 20 bases left in between. CDR3 DNA: TGTGCCAGCAGCGTCCCGACAGAGCTCCGGCCCTATGGCTACACCTTC. Translating it yields CASSVPTELRPYGYTF.

The chain combines TRBV3-1 (or the pseudogene TRBV3-2) with TRBJ2-7; D is possibly TRBD1 (6 bases). This CDR3 spans 13 amino acids. Trimming took 6 bases from V and 3 from J, leaving 12 bases between them. Germline V CDR1 and CDR2: LGHDT, YNNKEL (reference sequence). CDR3 in DNA: TGTGCCAGCAGTCTTTCAGGGGTCTACGAGCAGTACTTC. It specifies CASSLSGVYEQYF.

The V call is TRBV3-1 (or the pseudogene TRBV3-2), the J call TRBJ2-3; D gene ambiguous. The germline V gene encodes CDR1 LGHDT and CDR2 YNNKEL (reference sequence). There are 12 residues in the CDR3. V gave up 4 bases and J gave up 0 bases, with 2 bases separating them. This chain's CDR3 is CASSLSTDTQYF. CDR3 bases: TGTGCCAGCAGCCTAAGCACAGATACGCAGTATTTT.

This chain connects TRBV7-9 to TRBJ2-5; 12 positions match TRBD2. Unmatched junction bases numbered 4, after V lost 3 bases and J lost 5 bases. Germline V gene sequence: CDR1 SEHNR, CDR2 FQNEAQ (reference sequence). This CDR3 contains 15 residues. The CDR3 sequence is CASSFASGGEETQYF. The CDR3, as DNA: TGTGCCAGCAGCTTTGCTAGCGGGGGGGAGGAGACCCAGTACTTC.

CDR3 region: CAISASPDRGVEKLFF. Here the CDR3 DNA reads TGTGCCATCAGTGCTTCCCCGGACAGGGGGGTTGAAAAACTGTTTTTT. The J gene is TRBJ1-4, the V gene TRBV10-3; 10 bases align to TRBD1. CDR3 length: 16 residues. Germline V gene data show CDR1 as ENHRY and CDR2 as SYGVKD. Trimming removed 4 bases from V and 7 bases from J; junction bases left unmatched: 9.

This chain connects TRBV12-3 or TRBV12-4 to TRBJ1-2; weak D call: TRBD1 (5 bases). CDR3 length: 13 amino acids. The ends were cut back, 3 bases at V and 3 bases at J, with 8 bases in the middle. The CDR3 coding sequence is TGTGCCAGCAGTTTCGGGGGAGACTATGGCTACACCTTC. It translates to CASSFGGDYGYTF.

The genes are TRBV19 and TRBJ1-2, with TRBD1 matching 10 bases. Per germline, CDR1 LNHDA and CDR2 SQIVND (reference sequence). Trimming removed 5 bases from V and 5 bases from J; junction bases left unmatched: 11. This CDR3 spans 16 amino acids. The CDR3 DNA reads as TGTGCCAGTAGTCCACGACAGGGGGCGAACATGTATGGCTACACCTTC. Translation: CASSPRQGANMYGYTF. The full variable domain, with the rest looked up from reference TRBV19 and TRBJ1-2, is DGGITQSPKYLFRKEGQNVTLSCEQNLNHDAMYWYRQDPGQGLRLIYYSQIVNDFQKGDIAEGYSVSREKKESFPLTVTSAQKNPTAFYLCASSPRQGANMYGYTFGSGTRLTVV.

The CDR3 sequence: CASTFSYEQYF. In nucleotides, the CDR3 is TGTGCCAGCACATTCAGCTACGAGCAGTACTTC. The rearrangement joins TRBV6-5 to TRBJ2-7, with D unresolved. V gave up 7 bases and J gave up 3 bases, with 7 bases separating them. CDR1 MNHEY and CDR2 SVGAGI come from the germline V gene. The CDR3 contains 11 residues.

This chain uses TRBV21-1 with TRBJ2-4; the table's TRBD1 call for D was not verified on the DNA. TRBV21-1 is described as a pseudogene. The CDR3 totals 20 residues. The CDR3 bases are TGTGCCAGCAGCAGAAATGACCGGGACAGAGAGGCCCAAGCCAAAAACATTCAGTACTTC. Amino acid sequence: CASSRNDRDREAQAKNIQYF.

This chain connects TRBV6-2 or TRBV6-3 to TRBJ2-5, with D possibly being TRBD1 (7 bases). Trimming shortened V by 3 bases and J by 5 bases, and 19 bases separated the two germline ends. This CDR3 is 16 amino acids long. Germline CDR1 is MNHEY and CDR2 is SVGEGT. CDR3 DNA: TGTGCCAGCAGTTATCCAAGAGGAGGGGGCCGGGAGACCCAGTACTTC. It encodes CASSYPRGGGRETQYF.

The chain links TRBV7-2 to TRBJ1-2; TRBD1 might be the D (5 bases). Germline CDR1 SGHTA, CDR2 FQGNSA. CDR3 size: 16 residues. V lost 0 bases to trimming and J lost 6 bases, with 17 bases between them. The CDR3 sequence is CASSLAVARAKDGYTF. The CDR3 DNA reads as TGTGCCAGCAGCTTAGCTGTGGCCAGGGCTAAGGATGGCTACACCTTC.

The chain carries TRBV18 and TRBJ1-1, with TRBD1 identical over 8 bases. This CDR3 spans 16 amino acids. V lost 0 bases, J lost 4 bases, and 7 bases stayed unmatched. Germline assignment: CDR1 KGHSH and CDR2 LQKENI. The CDR3 nucleotides read TGTGCCAGCTCACCACCGAGCTCAGGGGGCGTCACTGAAGCTTTCTTT. It codes for CASSPPSSGGVTEAFF.

The chain is built from TRBV27 and TRBJ1-6, with D possibly matching TRBD1 (5 bases). Trimming removed 2 bases at V and 2 bases at J, with 16 bases between. The germline V gene has CDR1 MNHEY and CDR2 SMNVEV (reference sequence). This CDR3 spans 18 amino acids. The CDR3 is CASSLDPGGETYNSPLHF. The CDR3 bases are TGTGCCAGCAGTTTAGATCCTGGGGGGGAGACCTATAATTCACCCCTCCACTTT.

The chain is built from TRBV24-1 and TRBJ2-2; no clear D gene. Germline CDR1 and CDR2: KGHDR and SFDVKD. The CDR3 runs 13 residues. V was trimmed by 7 bases and J by 4 bases, leaving 9 bases between them. This CDR3 reads CATRKPGTGELFF. CDR3 in DNA: TGTGCCACCAGGAAACCGGGCACCGGGGAGCTGTTTTTT.

The genes are TRBV4-2 and TRBJ1-4; D ambiguous. Germline V gene data show CDR1 as LGHNA and CDR2 as YNFKEQ. The length of the CDR3 is 13 residues. Trimming took 8 bases from V and 0 from J, leaving 7 bases between them. The CDR3 DNA reads TGTGCCAGCCTACAGCCAACTAATGAAAAACTGTTTTTT. Encoded protein: CASLQPTNEKLFF.

The chain couples TRBV5-6 to TRBJ2-1, with D tentatively TRBD1 (6 bases). Deletions cut 7 bases from V and 6 bases from J, with 14 bases between. The CDR3 has 13 residues. Per the germline V gene, CDR1 is SGHDT and CDR2 is YYEEEE. CDR3 sequence: CASGSGTLNEQFF. The CDR3 coding sequence is TGTGCCAGCGGCTCCGGGACACTCAATGAGCAGTTCTTC.